A single sample is the source of the 9 T cell receptor beta chains below, sequenced in a study of blood T cell repertoires in COVID-19. The assay was immunoSEQ multiplex PCR, and TCRdb's table has in-frame clones only and misses some. The repertoire includes around 100,000 clones, 70% to 90% of them detected once, and roughly 3.1% sits in the top ten. Sequences were obtained from peripheral blood. The origin of the receptors is a man aged 45 to 65 with active or convalescent COVID-19.

This chain joins TRBV18 and TRBJ1-1; the match to TRBD1 covers 8 bases. Germline trimming cut 3 bases from V and 4 bases from J; bases unmatched to any gene: 10. The CDR3 sequence is 16 residues long. Germline V gene data show CDR1 as KGHSH and CDR2 as LQKENI. The CDR3 loop is CASSPDMDRVGTEAFF. In nucleotides, the CDR3 is TGTGCCAGCTCACCTGATATGGACAGGGTGGGCACTGAAGCTTTCTTT.

V gene TRBV18 combines with J gene TRBJ2-5, with unresolved D. Trimming cost V 5 bases and J 2 bases, with 18 bases left between them. Germline loops: CDR1 KGHSH, CDR2 LQKENI. The CDR3 is 16 amino acids. CDR3 sequence: CASSSMKNRGQETQYF. CDR3 coding DNA: TGTGCCAGCTCATCAATGAAGAATAGAGGTCAAGAGACCCAGTACTTC.

The chain links TRBV6-2 or TRBV6-3 to TRBJ2-3; 7 nucleotides agree with TRBD1. This CDR3 region has 17 residues. Germline-derived CDR1 and CDR2 are MNHEY and SVGEGT. V was clipped by 2 bases and J by 3 bases; unmatched bases: 11. CDR3 nucleotides: TGTGCCAGCAGTTACCCCGGACAGGTAGTTCTTACAGATACGCAGTATTTT. Translating gives CASSYPGQVVLTDTQYF.

This chain joins TRBV10-1 and TRBJ2-3; D is unresolved. This CDR3 comprises 14 residues. V was cut by 5 bases and J by 2 bases, with 11 bases left in between. CDR1 WNHNN and CDR2 SYGVQD come from the germline V gene (reference sequence). In DNA, the CDR3 is TGCGCCAGCAGTACGACTTACATCACAGATACGCAGTATTTT. Protein: CASSTTYITDTQYF.

The chain uses TRBV4-1 and TRBJ1-1; D is unresolved. The V end was cut by 3 bases, the J end by 1 base, with 12 bases between. The CDR3 is made up of 15 amino acids. Germline CDR1 and CDR2: MGHRA and YSYEKL. CDR3: CASSHLTASNTEAFF. The CDR3 DNA sequence: TGCGCCAGCAGCCATCTAACAGCCTCGAACACTGAAGCTTTCTTT.

This chain connects TRBV25-1 to TRBJ2-5; D is ambiguous. CDR3 length equals 16 residues. The V and J ends lost 4 bases and 1 base respectively, with 16 bases between them. CDR1 and CDR2 (germline): MGHDK, SYGVNS. The CDR3 bases are TGTGCCAGCAGTGGAGGTCTTGGAACTACCCAAGAGACCCAGTACTTC. This codes for CASSGGLGTTQETQYF. The whole variable domain, remainder taken from reference TRBV25-1 and TRBJ2-5, is EADIYQTPRYLVIGTGKKITLECSQTMGHDKMYWYQQDPGMELHLIHYSYGVNSTEKGDLSSESTVSRIRTEHFPLTLESARPSHTSQYLCASSGGLGTTQETQYFGPGTRLLVL.

The CDR3 loop reads CASSVSGTSGALWQETQYF. The CDR3 DNA follows: TGTGCCAGCAGCGTCTCCGGGACTAGCGGGGCCCTGTGGCAAGAGACCCAGTACTTC. The chain couples TRBV13 to TRBJ2-5; 13 bases line up with TRBD2. Per the germline V gene, CDR1 is PRHDT and CDR2 is FYEKMQ (reference sequence). J lost 2 bases, V lost 5 bases, and 14 bases had no gene match. This CDR3 comprises 19 residues.

The J gene is TRBJ2-5, the V gene TRBV2; tentative D call: TRBD2 (6 bases). This CDR3 contains 12 residues. Trimming cost V 10 bases and J 7 bases, with 16 bases left between them. Germline CDR1 SNHLY, CDR2 FYNNEI. The CDR3 nucleotides read TGTGCCACCGAACAGGACGGGGGGACCCAGTACTTC. Its translation is CATEQDGGTQYF. The full variable domain, in which reference TRBV2 and TRBJ2-5 provide the parts outside the CDR3, is EPEVTQTPSHQVTQMGQEVILRCVPISNHLYFYWYRQILGQKVEFLVSFYNNEISEKSEIFDDQFSVERPDGSNFTLKIRSTKLEDSAMYFCATEQDGGTQYFGPGTRLLVL.

The chain combines TRBV11-2 with TRBJ2-3, with 8 nucleotides matching TRBD1. This CDR3 contains 16 residues. Trimming cost V 4 bases and J 5 bases; bases outside gene matches: 11. CDR1 and CDR2 from the germline V gene are SGHAT and FQNNGV. The CDR3 DNA reads as TGTGCCAGCAGCTCCTCTGGCAGGGGGCAGGGAGATACGCAGTATTTT. It translates to CASSSSGRGQGDTQYF.